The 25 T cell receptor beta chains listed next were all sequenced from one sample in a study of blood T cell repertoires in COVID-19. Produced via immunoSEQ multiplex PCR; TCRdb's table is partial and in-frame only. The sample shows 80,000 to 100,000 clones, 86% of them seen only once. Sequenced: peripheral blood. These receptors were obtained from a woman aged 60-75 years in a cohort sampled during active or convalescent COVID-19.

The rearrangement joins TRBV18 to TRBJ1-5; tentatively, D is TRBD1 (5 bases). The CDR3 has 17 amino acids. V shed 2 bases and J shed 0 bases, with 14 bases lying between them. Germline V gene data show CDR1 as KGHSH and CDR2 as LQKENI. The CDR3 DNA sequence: TGTGCCAGCTCACCAAGTACGGAGGGGATTAGCAATCAGCCCCAGCATTTT. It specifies CASSPSTEGISNQPQHF. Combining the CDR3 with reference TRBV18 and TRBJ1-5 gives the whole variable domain NAGVMQNPRHLVRRRGQEARLRCSPMKGHSHVYWYRQLPEEGLKFMVYLQKENIIDESGMPKERFSAEFPKEGPSILRIQQVVRGDSAAYFCASSPSTEGISNQPQHFGDGTRLSIL.

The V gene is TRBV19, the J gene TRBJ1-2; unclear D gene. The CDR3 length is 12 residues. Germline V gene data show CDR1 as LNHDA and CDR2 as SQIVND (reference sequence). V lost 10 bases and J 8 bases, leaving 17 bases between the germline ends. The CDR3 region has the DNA TGTGCCACCAGAGAGATCTTCAGGGGCTACACCTTC. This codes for CATREIFRGYTF.

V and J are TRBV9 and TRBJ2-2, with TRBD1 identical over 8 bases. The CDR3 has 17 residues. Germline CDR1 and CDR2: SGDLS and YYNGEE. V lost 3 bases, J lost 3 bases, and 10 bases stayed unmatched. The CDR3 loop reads CASSDPSTGAYTGELFF. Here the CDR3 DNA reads TGTGCCAGCAGCGATCCCTCGACAGGGGCTTACACCGGGGAGCTGTTTTTT.

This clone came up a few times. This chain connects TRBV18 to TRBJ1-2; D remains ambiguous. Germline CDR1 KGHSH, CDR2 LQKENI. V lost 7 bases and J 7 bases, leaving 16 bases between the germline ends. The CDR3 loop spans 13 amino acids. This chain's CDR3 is CASWGGDSTGYTF. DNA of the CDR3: TGTGCCAGCTGGGGAGGAGACTCGACTGGCTACACCTTC.

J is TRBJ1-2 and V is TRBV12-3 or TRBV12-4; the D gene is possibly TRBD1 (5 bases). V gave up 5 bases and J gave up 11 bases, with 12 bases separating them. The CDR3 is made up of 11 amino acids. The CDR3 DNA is TGTGCCAGCAGTCCACCGGGACTATACACCTTC. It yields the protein CASSPPGLYTF.

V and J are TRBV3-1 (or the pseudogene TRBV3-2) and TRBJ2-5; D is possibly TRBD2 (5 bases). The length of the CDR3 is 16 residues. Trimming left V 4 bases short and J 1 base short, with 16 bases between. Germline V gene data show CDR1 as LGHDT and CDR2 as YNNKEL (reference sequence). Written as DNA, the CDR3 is TGTGCCAGCAGCCGCCCCTCCCTCGGACTCCAAGAGACCCAGTACTTC. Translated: CASSRPSLGLQETQYF.

CDR3 in DNA: TGTGCCAGCAGTGCTTCGACAGGTACTGAAAAACTGTTTTTT. It translates to CASSASTGTEKLFF. V and J are TRBV25-1 and TRBJ1-4; D is perhaps TRBD1 (6 bases). V was trimmed by 4 bases and J by 7 bases, leaving 13 bases between them. Germline CDR1 is MGHDK and CDR2 is SYGVNS. The length of the CDR3 is 14 residues.

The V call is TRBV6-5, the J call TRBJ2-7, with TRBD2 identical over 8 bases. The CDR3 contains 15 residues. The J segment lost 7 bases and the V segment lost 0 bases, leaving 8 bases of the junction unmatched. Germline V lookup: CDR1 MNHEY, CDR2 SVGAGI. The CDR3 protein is CASSYSIRGGWEQYF. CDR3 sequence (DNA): TGTGCCAGCAGTTACTCGATCCGGGGGGGGTGGGAGCAGTACTTC.

CDR3 amino acids: CASSRTTSMEGGYTF. The CDR3 bases are TGTGCCAGCAGCCGGACGACAAGCATGGAGGGGGGCTACACCTTC. This sequence joins TRBV2 and TRBJ1-2; D perhaps matches TRBD1 (5 bases). The germline V and J ends were trimmed by 6 bases and 8 bases, with 22 bases remaining between them. Germline-derived CDR1 and CDR2 are SNHLY and FYNNEI. The CDR3 covers 15 residues.

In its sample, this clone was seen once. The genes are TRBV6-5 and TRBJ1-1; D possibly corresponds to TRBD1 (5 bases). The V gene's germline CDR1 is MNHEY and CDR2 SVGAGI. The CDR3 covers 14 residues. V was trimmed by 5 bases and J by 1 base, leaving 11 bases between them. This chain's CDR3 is CASSPTDANTEAFF. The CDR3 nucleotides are TGTGCCAGCAGTCCGACAGACGCGAACACTGAAGCTTTCTTT.

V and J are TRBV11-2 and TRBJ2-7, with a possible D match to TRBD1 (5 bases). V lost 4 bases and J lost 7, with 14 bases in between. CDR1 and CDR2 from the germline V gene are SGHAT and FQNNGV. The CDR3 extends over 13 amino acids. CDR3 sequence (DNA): TGTGCCAGCAGCTCCTTTCCCGCAGGGGAGCAGTACTTC. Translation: CASSSFPAGEQYF. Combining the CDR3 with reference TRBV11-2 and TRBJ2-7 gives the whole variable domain EAGVAQSPRYKIIEKRQSVAFWCNPISGHATLYWYQQILGQGPKLLIQFQNNGVVDDSQLPKDRFSAERLKGVDSTLKIQPAKLEDSAVYLCASSSFPAGEQYFGPGTRLTVT.

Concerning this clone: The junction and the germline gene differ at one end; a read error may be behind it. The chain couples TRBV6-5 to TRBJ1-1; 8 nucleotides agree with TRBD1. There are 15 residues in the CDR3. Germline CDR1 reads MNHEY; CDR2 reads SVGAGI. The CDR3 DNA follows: TGTGCCAGCAGTTACTCGACAGGGGTGAAAACTGAAGCTTTCTTT. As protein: CASSYSTGVKTEAFF.

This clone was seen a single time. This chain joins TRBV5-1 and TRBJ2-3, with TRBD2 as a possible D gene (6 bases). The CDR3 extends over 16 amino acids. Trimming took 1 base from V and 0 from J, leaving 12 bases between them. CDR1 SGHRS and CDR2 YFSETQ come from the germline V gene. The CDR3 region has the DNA TGCGCCAGCAGCTTGAGTGTGGGGGGAAGCACAGATACGCAGTATTTT. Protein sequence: CASSLSVGGSTDTQYF.

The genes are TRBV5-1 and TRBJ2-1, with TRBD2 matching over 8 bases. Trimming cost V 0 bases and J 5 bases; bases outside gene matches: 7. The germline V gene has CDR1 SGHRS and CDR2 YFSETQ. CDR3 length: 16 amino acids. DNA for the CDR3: TGCGCCAGCAGCTTGGCGGGGGTAGCGGGAAACAATGAGCAGTTCTTC. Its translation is CASSLAGVAGNNEQFF.

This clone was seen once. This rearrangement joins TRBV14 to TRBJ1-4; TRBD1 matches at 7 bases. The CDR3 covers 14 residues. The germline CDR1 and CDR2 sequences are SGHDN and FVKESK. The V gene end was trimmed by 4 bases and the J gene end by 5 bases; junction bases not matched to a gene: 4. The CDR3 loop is CASSPRTGNEKLFF. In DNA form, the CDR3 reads TGTGCCAGCAGCCCGAGGACAGGCAATGAAAAACTGTTTTTT.

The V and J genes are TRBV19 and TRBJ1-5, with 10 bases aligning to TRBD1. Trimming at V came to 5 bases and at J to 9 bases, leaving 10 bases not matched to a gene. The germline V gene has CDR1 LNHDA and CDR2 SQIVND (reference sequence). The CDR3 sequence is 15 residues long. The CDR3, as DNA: TGTGCCAGTAGTGACAGGGGGCCGACCACAGGGCCCCAGCATTTT. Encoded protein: CASSDRGPTTGPQHF.

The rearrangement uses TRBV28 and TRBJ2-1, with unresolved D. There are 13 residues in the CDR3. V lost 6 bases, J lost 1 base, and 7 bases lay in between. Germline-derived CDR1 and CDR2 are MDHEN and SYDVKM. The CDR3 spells CASRSGSYNEQFF. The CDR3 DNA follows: TGTGCCAGCAGATCAGGATCCTACAATGAGCAGTTCTTC.

In DNA form, the CDR3 reads TGTGCCAGTAGTGCCTGGGACAGGCCGAACACTGAAGCTTTCTTT. Its translation: CASSAWDRPNTEAFF. The chain combines TRBV19 with TRBJ1-1, with TRBD1 identical over 8 bases. The CDR3 runs to 15 residues. Per the germline V gene, CDR1 is LNHDA and CDR2 is SQIVND (reference sequence). After removal of 5 bases from V and 1 base from J, the junction contained 6 bases not matched to a gene.

The CDR3 here is CASSQGTGRVETQYF. DNA of the CDR3: TGTGCCAGCAGCCAAGGGACAGGGCGGGTAGAGACCCAGTACTTC. The V and J genes are TRBV3-1 (or the pseudogene TRBV3-2) and TRBJ2-5; 8 positions agree with TRBD1. The length of the CDR3 is 15 residues. J gave up 4 bases and V 1 base, and 5 bases lay outside the gene matches. CDR1 and CDR2 (germline): LGHDT, YNNKEL (reference sequence).

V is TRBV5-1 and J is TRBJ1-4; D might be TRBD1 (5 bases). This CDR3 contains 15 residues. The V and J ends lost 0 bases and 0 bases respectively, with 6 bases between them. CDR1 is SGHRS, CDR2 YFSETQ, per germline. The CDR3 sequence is CASSLDRSTNEKLFF. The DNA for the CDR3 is TGCGCCAGCAGCTTGGACAGGTCAACTAATGAAAAACTGTTTTTT.

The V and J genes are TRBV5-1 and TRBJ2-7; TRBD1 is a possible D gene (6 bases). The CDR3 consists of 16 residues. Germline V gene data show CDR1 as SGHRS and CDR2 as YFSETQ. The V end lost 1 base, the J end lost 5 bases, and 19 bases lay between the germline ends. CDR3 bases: TGCGCCAGCAGCTTGTGTCCCAGGGGAAGCGTTAACGAGCAGTACTTC. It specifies CASSLCPRGSVNEQYF.

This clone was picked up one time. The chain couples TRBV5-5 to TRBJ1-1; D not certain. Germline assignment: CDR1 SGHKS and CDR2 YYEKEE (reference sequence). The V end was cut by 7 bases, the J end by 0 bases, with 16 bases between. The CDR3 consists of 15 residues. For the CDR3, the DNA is TGTGCCAGCCGACCCAGCGGCAACATGAACACTGAAGCTTTCTTT. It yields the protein CASRPSGNMNTEAFF.

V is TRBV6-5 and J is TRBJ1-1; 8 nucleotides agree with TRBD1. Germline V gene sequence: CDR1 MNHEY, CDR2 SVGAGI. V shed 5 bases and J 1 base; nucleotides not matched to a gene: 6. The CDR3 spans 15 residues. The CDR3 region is CASSPWGTGNTEAFF. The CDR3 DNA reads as TGTGCCAGCAGTCCCTGGGGGACAGGGAACACTGAAGCTTTCTTT.

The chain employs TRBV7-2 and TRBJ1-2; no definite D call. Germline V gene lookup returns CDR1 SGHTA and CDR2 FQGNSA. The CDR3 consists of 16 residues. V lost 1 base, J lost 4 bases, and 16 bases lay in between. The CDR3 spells CASSLGAWAKSYGYTF. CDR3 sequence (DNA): TGTGCCAGCAGCTTAGGGGCCTGGGCCAAATCCTATGGCTACACCTTC.

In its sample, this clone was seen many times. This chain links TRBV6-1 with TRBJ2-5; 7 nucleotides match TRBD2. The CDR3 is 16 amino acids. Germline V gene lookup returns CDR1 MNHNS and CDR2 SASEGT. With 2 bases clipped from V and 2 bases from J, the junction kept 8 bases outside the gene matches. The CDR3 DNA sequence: TGTGCCAGCAGTGAAATGGGCGGGGGTCCTCAAGAGACCCAGTACTTC. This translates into CASSEMGGGPQETQYF.